The 30 T cell receptor beta chains below were found in one sample sequenced in a study of CD8+CD57+ T cells in acquired aplastic anemia. The template used for profiling TCR beta VDJ and CDR3 was genomic DNA. TCRdb re-derived calls from the reads in MiXCR, one entry per CDR3 protein. The sample has approximately 170,000 distinct CDR3 sequences; 55% to 70% are singletons. Material: sorted CD4+, CD8+, or CD8+CD57+ T cells (not recorded which) from PBMCs. These receptor sequences come from a human donor in good health.

Many counts were recorded for this clonotype. The rearrangement uses TRBV29-1 and TRBJ1-3; 9 positions agree with TRBD1. The CDR3 consists of 15 residues. The J segment lost 0 bases and the V segment lost 6 bases, leaving 6 bases of the junction unmatched. The germline V gene has CDR1 SQVTM and CDR2 ANQGSEA. The CDR3 sequence: CSVAGTGSSGNTIYF. The CDR3 nucleotides read TGCAGCGTCGCCGGGACAGGGAGCTCTGGAAACACCATATATTTT.

This chain uses TRBV24-1 with TRBJ1-5, with a possible D match to TRBD1 (5 bases). The CDR3 is 13 residues long. CDR1 and CDR2 (germline): KGHDR, SFDVKD. The V end lost 5 bases, the J end lost 11 bases, and 15 bases lay between the germline ends. The CDR3 sequence is CATSGRVRETQHF. As DNA, the CDR3 is TGTGCCACCAGTGGCCGGGTCAGGGAGACCCAGCATTTT.

The chain uses TRBV5-1 and TRBJ1-1; D may be TRBD1 (6 bases). Trimming removed 0 bases from V and 1 base from J, with 16 bases in between. The germline CDR1 and CDR2 sequences are SGHRS and YFSETQ. This CDR3 region has 17 residues. The CDR3: CASSLARGGAANTEAFF. In nucleotides, the CDR3 is TGCGCCAGCAGCTTGGCCCGAGGGGGGGCCGCGAACACTGAAGCTTTCTTT.

In this sample, this clonotype turned up many times. The J gene is TRBJ2-7, the V gene TRBV4-1; D possibly uses TRBD1 or TRBD2 (5 bases each). CDR1 MGHRA and CDR2 YSYEKL come from the germline V gene. The CDR3 spans 14 residues. V dropped 4 bases and J dropped 4 bases, with 14 bases sitting between them. This CDR3 reads CASSLFGTAYEQYF. The CDR3 coding sequence is TGCGCCAGCAGCCTCTTCGGGACGGCTTACGAGCAGTACTTC.

As DNA, the CDR3 is TGCAGCGTTGAAGCCCCAGGGGCAAGCGGTAGCGGCTACGAGCAGTACTTC. Amino acids: CSVEAPGASGSGYEQYF. The V and J genes are TRBV29-1 and TRBJ2-7; D is perhaps TRBD1 or TRBD2 (6 bases each). Germline CDR1 and CDR2: SQVTM and ANQGSEA. V lost 1 base, J lost 3 bases, and 22 bases lay in between. The CDR3 runs 17 residues.

In its sample, this clonotype was seen a few times. The V gene is TRBV5-6, the J gene TRBJ1-2, with TRBD1 matching 7 bases. V lost 0 bases and J lost 8; bases outside the gene matches: 7. There are 14 residues in the CDR3. Germline V lookup: CDR1 SGHDT, CDR2 YYEEEE. The CDR3 reads CASSLGEGARGYTF. The DNA of the CDR3 is TGTGCCAGCAGCTTGGGGGAGGGGGCGCGAGGCTACACCTTC.

This clonotype was observed many times. The rearrangement joins TRBV9 to TRBJ2-1, with TRBD1 identical over 9 bases. V trimming: 3 bases; J trimming: 2 bases; junction bases outside the gene matches: 6. The CDR3 sequence is 16 residues long. Germline CDR1 SGDLS, CDR2 YYNGEE. CDR3 loop: CASSALDRGAYNEQFF. The CDR3 DNA reads TGTGCCAGCAGCGCCCTAGACAGGGGGGCCTACAATGAGCAGTTCTTC. Full variable domain (rest looked up from reference TRBV9 and TRBJ2-1): DSGVTQTPKHLITATGQRVTLRCSPRSGDLSVYWYQQSLDQGLQFLIQYYNGEERAKGNILERFSAQQFPDLHSELNLSSLELGDSALYFCASSALDRGAYNEQFFGPGTRLTVL.

The rearrangement links TRBV24-1 to TRBJ1-2; D remains ambiguous. CDR1 and CDR2 from the germline V gene are KGHDR and SFDVKD. CDR3 length equals 14 residues. The V end lost 4 bases, the J end lost 8 bases, and 16 bases lay between the germline ends. CDR3 DNA: TGTGCCACCAGTGACCTCGGGCAGTTCGGAGGCTACACCTTC. Translating it yields CATSDLGQFGGYTF.

In regard to this clonotype: A read error may produce the germline difference seen at one junction end. The gene calls are TRBV5-1 and TRBJ2-7, with 9 positions matching TRBD1. CDR3 length equals 15 residues. Germline V gene data show CDR1 as SGHRS and CDR2 as YFSETQ. CDR3 DNA sequence: TGTGCCAGCAGCTTACAGGGGGCTGGCTCCTACGAGCAGTACTTC. Amino acid sequence: CASSLQGAGSYEQYF.

V and J are TRBV5-1 and TRBJ2-2; maybe TRBD1 (5 bases). This CDR3 region has 13 residues. CDR1 is SGHRS and CDR2 is YFSETQ in the germline V gene. Trimming pared 1 base from V and 7 bases from J, leaving 8 bases between. The DNA of the CDR3 is TGCGCCAGCAGCTTGTCAGGGTTCGGGGAGCTGTTTTTT. It yields the protein CASSLSGFGELFF.

The chain joins TRBV5-1 to TRBJ2-5, with D possibly being TRBD1 (5 bases). This CDR3 is built from 14 residues. Germline values: CDR1 SGHRS, CDR2 YFSETQ. With 9 bases removed from V and 2 bases from J, the gap between germline ends came to 17 bases. The CDR3 loop reads CAIGLGQGQETQYF. CDR3 coding DNA: TGCGCCATCGGCCTGGGGCAGGGACAAGAGACCCAGTACTTC.

The genes are TRBV2 and TRBJ1-2, with a possible D match to TRBD1 (5 bases). CDR3 length: 12 residues. Trimming pared 7 bases from V and 4 bases from J, leaving 10 bases between. Per germline, CDR1 SNHLY and CDR2 FYNNEI. The CDR3 loop reads CASTGGSYGYTF. DNA of the CDR3: TGTGCCAGCACCGGGGGGAGCTATGGCTACACCTTC.

The chain uses TRBV20-1 and TRBJ1-3; D call uncertain. Deletions cut 6 bases from V and 4 bases from J, with 16 bases between. CDR1 DFQATT and CDR2 SNEGSKA come from the germline V gene (reference sequence). The CDR3 consists of 14 residues. The CDR3 sequence: CSAPAGNSGNTIYF. For the CDR3, the DNA is TGCAGTGCCCCAGCGGGAAATTCAGGAAACACCATATATTTT.

The chain couples TRBV12-3 or TRBV12-4 to TRBJ1-2; D call uncertain. The CDR3 length is 15 residues. Trimming took off 1 base at V and 4 bases at J, with 13 bases between the two ends. CDR3: CASSLGGFSTYGYTF. The CDR3 DNA is TGTGCCAGCAGTTTAGGTGGATTTTCGACCTATGGCTACACCTTC.

V gene TRBV15 combines with J gene TRBJ2-7; D unresolved. Germline-derived CDR1 and CDR2 are LNHNV and YYDKDF (reference sequence). Trimming took 8 bases from V and 5 from J, leaving 10 bases between them. The CDR3 is made up of 11 amino acids. This chain's CDR3 is CATGVGHEQYF. DNA for the CDR3: TGTGCCACCGGCGTAGGACACGAGCAGTACTTC.

In this sample, this clonotype turned up once. Relative to the germline gene, one junction end is altered; a read error may explain this. This chain connects TRBV15 to TRBJ2-1, with TRBD2 matching 10 bases. The CDR3 runs 17 residues. In germline, CDR1 is LNHNV, CDR2 YYDKDF (reference sequence). The CDR3 coding sequence is TGTGCCAGCAGCCCTACCTGGACTAGCGGTTCCTACAATGAGCAGTTCTTC. The encoded protein is CASSPTWTSGSYNEQFF.

The chain couples TRBV9 to TRBJ2-7, with 10 bases identical to TRBD2. CDR1 SGDLS and CDR2 YYNGEE come from the germline V gene. The length of the CDR3 is 15 residues. Trimming cost V 3 bases and J 0 bases; bases outside gene matches: 3. CDR3 sequence reads: CASSALAGDSYEQYF. DNA for the CDR3: TGTGCCAGCAGCGCGCTAGCGGGAGACTCCTACGAGCAGTACTTC.

A few counts support this clonotype. This rearrangement joins TRBV2 to TRBJ2-3, with D perhaps given as TRBD1 or TRBD2 (5 bases each). Trimming cost V 5 bases and J 8 bases, with 17 bases left between them. Germline V lookup: CDR1 SNHLY, CDR2 FYNNEI. The CDR3 extends over 14 amino acids. CDR3: CASSSDGQRGTQYF. The CDR3 DNA is TGTGCCAGCAGTTCGGACGGGCAGAGGGGTACGCAGTATTTT.

The rearrangement links TRBV11-3 to TRBJ2-3; 8 bases match TRBD1. The CDR3 has 14 residues. The junction had 2 bases not matched to a gene; V was cut back by 2 bases and J by 4 bases. From germline, CDR1 is SGHNT and CDR2 YENEEA. CDR3 bases: TGTGCCAGCAGCTTACAGGGGGCTGCAGATACGCAGTATTTT. Protein: CASSLQGAADTQYF.

This clonotype showed up just once. The V and J genes are TRBV4-3 and TRBJ1-2; no firm D call. Germline V lookup: CDR1 LGHNA, CDR2 YSLEER. Trimming pared 0 bases from V and 5 bases from J, leaving 7 bases between. The CDR3 length is 13 residues. The CDR3 reads CASSQDSAYGYTF. Here the CDR3 DNA reads TGCGCCAGCAGCCAAGATTCCGCTTATGGCTACACCTTC.

J is TRBJ1-4 and V is TRBV7-2; 7 bases are a match to TRBD1. V lost 4 bases, J lost 14 bases, and 22 bases stayed unmatched. The CDR3 spans 17 residues. CDR1 is SGHTA and CDR2 is FQGNSA in the germline V gene. CDR3 DNA: TGTGCCAGCAGCTATAGGACAGGAGCCCTCCTTTTGGAAAGGCTGTTTTTT. Translating it yields CASSYRTGALLLERLFF.

This chain uses TRBV9 with TRBJ1-6; D gene unclear. The CDR3 extends over 15 amino acids. Trimming shortened V by 0 bases and J by 8 bases, and 12 bases separated the two germline ends. Germline loops: CDR1 SGDLS, CDR2 YYNGEE. This chain's CDR3 is CASSVARERDSPLHF. Written as DNA, the CDR3 is TGTGCCAGCAGCGTAGCGAGAGAGAGGGATTCACCCCTCCACTTT.

The chain recombines TRBV7-3 with TRBJ2-3; D may correspond to TRBD1 or TRBD2 (5 bases each). In germline, CDR1 is SGHTA, CDR2 FQGTGA. The CDR3 has 12 residues. Trimming took off 5 bases at V and 8 bases at J, with 11 bases between the two ends. CDR3 sequence (DNA): TGTGCCAGCAGCACGGGGACCGGTACGCAGTATTTT. Amino acids: CASSTGTGTQYF.

The chain recombines TRBV5-5 with TRBJ2-7, with D possibly being TRBD2 (5 bases). This CDR3 spans 12 amino acids. The V gene's germline CDR1 is SGHKS and CDR2 YYEKEE (reference sequence). V lost 4 bases and J lost 0, with 5 bases in between. In DNA, the CDR3 is TGTGCCAGCAGCGGGAGCTCCTACGAGCAGTACTTC. Amino acid sequence: CASSGSSYEQYF.

The rearrangement links TRBV15 to TRBJ2-7; no clear D. The germline V and J ends were trimmed by 0 bases and 2 bases, with 5 bases remaining between them. The CDR3 contains 13 residues. CDR1 and CDR2 (germline): LNHNV, YYDKDF (reference sequence). In DNA, the CDR3 is TGTGCCACCAGCAGAGATGGGGCCTACGAGCAGTACTTC. This gives the protein CATSRDGAYEQYF.

This clonotype occurred many times. The CDR3 protein is CASSYSRLAGDEQYF. The CDR3 DNA is TGTGCCAGCAGTTACTCGAGACTAGCGGGAGACGAGCAGTACTTC. V and J are TRBV6-5 and TRBJ2-7; the match to TRBD2 covers 12 bases. The CDR3 runs to 15 residues. Trimming took 0 bases from V and 5 from J; bases not matched to a gene: 2. Germline CDR1 reads MNHEY; CDR2 reads SVGAGI.

The chain combines TRBV20-1 with TRBJ2-5; no clear D. Germline V gene data show CDR1 as DFQATT and CDR2 as SNEGSKA (reference sequence). Trimming shortened V by 2 bases and J by 5 bases, and 18 bases separated the two germline ends. The CDR3 has 15 amino acids. CDR3 nucleotide sequence: TGCAGTGCTAGATCCCAAGGACCTCAAAGGGAGACCCAGTACTTC. Protein: CSARSQGPQRETQYF.

This clonotype was counted only a few times. The rearrangement uses TRBV7-2 and TRBJ1-5, with D perhaps matching TRBD1 (5 bases). The CDR3 is 16 amino acids. Germline loops: CDR1 SGHTA, CDR2 FQGNSA. V was pared by 2 bases and J by 0 bases, with 11 bases between. The CDR3 spells CASSLRGDYSNQPQHF. CDR3 in DNA: TGTGCCAGCAGCTTACGGGGGGATTATAGCAATCAGCCCCAGCATTTT.

The genes are TRBV15 and TRBJ1-5; D uncertain. Germline values: CDR1 LNHNV, CDR2 YYDKDF (reference sequence). Trimming pared 0 bases from V and 9 bases from J, leaving 6 bases between. The CDR3 has 12 amino acids. In DNA form, the CDR3 reads TGTGCCACCAGCAGAGATGCCGGGCCCCAGCATTTT. Its protein is CATSRDAGPQHF.

The rearrangement links TRBV20-1 to TRBJ1-1, with D perhaps matching TRBD1 (5 bases). The CDR3 extends over 13 amino acids. Germline V gene sequence: CDR1 DFQATT, CDR2 SNEGSKA (reference sequence). V lost 5 bases, J lost 1 base, and 11 bases lay in between. CDR3 sequence reads: CSARQLRNTEAFF. The CDR3 DNA follows: TGCAGTGCTCGACAGTTAAGGAACACTGAAGCTTTCTTT.